Listed below are T cell receptor beta chains from one sample, sequenced in a study of vaccination and CD4 T cells after COVID-19. Their antigens are not known. TCRdb used MiXCR to reprocess the PCR reads, holding one entry per CDR3 protein. The data hold roughly 12,000 distinct CDR3 sequences, with 35% to 50% observed a single time. The specimen sequenced was cultured CD4+ T cells from blood. These receptors all come from a human donor with COVID-19. Both conserved end residues are part of each CDR3. D genes are given only for firm matches. Clone size, where shown, is once, few, many, or a class for clones that have expanded.

TRBJ2-5	TRBV6-1	-	-	CASSPDGGGQYF	TGTGCCAGCAGTCCGGACGGCGGCGGTCAGTACTTC
TRBJ2-5	TRBV19	-	-	CASSIRPTSQETQYF	TGTGCCAGTAGTATCCGACCGACTAGCCAAGAGACCCAGTACTTC
TRBJ2-5	TRBV11-3	TRBD1	-	CASSSGQGLQETQYF	TGTGCCAGCAGCTCGGGACAGGGCCTCCAAGAGACCCAGTACTTC
TRBJ1-1	TRBV20-1	-	-	CSAPRGNTEAFF	TGCAGTGCTCCCAGGGGGAACACTGAAGCTTTCTTT
TRBJ1-1	TRBV25-1	-	-	CASSEYPANTEAFF	TGTGCCAGCAGTGAATATCCGGCGAACACTGAAGCTTTCTTT
TRBJ1-6	TRBV28	-	-	CASLNRAPIGPLHF	TGTGCCAGCCTGAACAGGGCCCCTATCGGGCCCCTCCACTTT
TRBJ2-5	TRBV6-1	-	-	CASTYKGRGETQYF	TGTGCCAGCACCTACAAGGGCCGGGGGGAGACCCAGTACTTC
TRBJ2-5	TRBV12-3/TRBV12-4	TRBD2	-	CASRRAGEGETQYF	TGTGCCAGCAGAAGAGCGGGGGAAGGGGAGACCCAGTACTTC
TRBJ2-2	TRBV25-1	TRBD1	-	CASRVTGSTGELFF	TGTGCCAGCAGAGTGACAGGGTCCACCGGGGAGCTGTTTTTT
TRBJ1-2	TRBV6-1	TRBD1	few	CASSQNPTGNYGYTF	TGTGCCAGCAGTCAAAACCCGACAGGGAACTATGGCTACACCTTC
TRBJ2-1	TRBV6-2/TRBV6-3	TRBD2	-	CASSYLAGVNGNEQFF	TGTGCCAGCAGTTACTTGGCGGGGGTTAACGGCAATGAGCAGTTCTTC
TRBJ2-3	TRBV2	-	-	CASTRGVTDTQYF	TGTGCCAGTACAAGGGGAGTCACAGATACGCAGTATTTT
TRBJ2-7	TRBV18	-	medium-sized	CASSPIGGGRNEQYF	TGTGCCAGCTCACCCATTGGGGGGGGGCGGAACGAGCAGTACTTC